This TCR beta chain originates from a study of Graves' ophthalmopathy and Graves' hyperthyroidism listed by TCRdb under 2018. About the study as a whole: Peripheral blood was collected at initial diagnosis, before any treatment. To tell Graves' ophthalmopathy apart from Graves' hyperthyroidism, and to predict which patients would progress to ophthalmopathy, the study relied on TCR beta repertoire signatures. In total, around 140 blood samples were TCR-sequenced: some 40 ophthalmopathy, some 75 hyperthyroidism and roughly 17 hyperthyroidism-to-ophthalmopathy patients. A discovery set of 95 to 100 patients (about 45 ophthalmopathy, just over 55 stable hyperthyroidism) was enrolled to explore V-J signatures distinguishing ophthalmopathy from hyperthyroidism. For independent validation, a separate cohort was made up of approximately 19 hyperthyroidism patients plus 17 patients who later progressed from hyperthyroidism to ophthalmopathy. In over 5 hyperthyroidism patients, the T-cell repertoires found in thyroid tissue were compared with those found in blood. Following sample collection, hyperthyroidism patients were given methimazole at a starting dose of 30 mg daily, and ophthalmopathy patients were given high-dose intravenous methylprednisolone. Findings and caveats that apply to the study as a whole: Most expanded thyroid clonotypes with frequency above 0.001 were also detected in blood, suggesting blood repertoires may reflect the thyroid immune response. In validation, the model predicted ophthalmopathy progression with about 71% sensitivity and 72.22% specificity; approximately 12 predicted patients were CT-confirmed with GO in a median of about 7.1 months. Sample size was not statistically predetermined, and group allocation was not concealed from the investigators. Ophthalmopathy was separated from stable hyperthyroidism by the 13-signature model with around 88% sensitivity and around 81% specificity in cross-validation and with 80%/75% in the test set.

The CDR3 has 12 amino acids, counting the end cysteine and phenylalanine. Of the read, only the CDR3 DNA is kept; its 36 bases are in frame from base 1. Trimming leaves V shorter by 3 bases and J shorter by 6 bases, with the junction holding 1 base beyond the gene matches. From the germline V gene, CDR1 is SQVTM and CDR2 is ANQGSEA. This clonotype was recorded many times. The antigen it binds to is not known. No per-base quality is available; no much larger clone lies one base away. The ophthalmopathy patients had moderately to severely active disease, with a Clinical Activity Score of 3 or higher, a NOSPECS grade of 4 or higher, and a disease duration of less than 3 months. Patients with other autoimmune diseases, uncontrolled infections, pregnancy or lactation were excluded. Diagnosis relied on clinical symptoms, serum thyroxine, TRAb, thyroid ultrasound and orbital computed tomography. Ficoll-Paque density gradient centrifugation was used to isolate PBMCs from about 10 ml of fresh peripheral blood. Total RNA was extracted with Trizol reagent and quality-checked on an Agilent 2100 Bioanalyzer.

TCR beta CDR3 regions were amplified from RNA transcripts for repertoire sequencing. A first-round RT-PCR used HTBI primers with the Qiagen OneStep RT-PCR kit, followed by a second-round multiplex PCR, size selection and purification. Sequencing of the libraries was carried out on an Illumina HiSeq2000 in paired-end mode with 100 bp reads. As for the original processing: SOAPnuke was used to process the reads, throwing out any read that had adapters, had uncalled bases, had a mean Phred below 15, or lacked an exact constant-primer or identifier match. COPE v1.2.5 was used to merge the high-quality paired reads. Clonotypes were defined as unique nucleotide sequences and were aligned to IMGT TRB V, D and J references using MiTCR v1.1. Only V-J combinations with frequency above 0.0001 were analysed, covering over 98% of repertoires. For each V-J combination, a TCR clonal expansion and chaos score was defined as the ratio of F50 clonal expansion to chaos observed in the TCRdist matrix. Welch's t-statistics and random forest were used to reduce features to 10 to 15 V-J combinations, which were fed into a naive Bayes classifier. The Morisita-Horn index was used to measure how similar the thyroid and blood repertoires were. TCRdb passed the public sequencing reads through fastp at Q25 and MiXCR, retaining productive beta sequences. Every entry covers one CDR3 protein and lists the most common genes and DNA from its rows. What appears here as the V and J calls and clone size reflects TCRdb's work, not the paper's. Across this sample there are hundreds of thousands of distinct CDR3 sequences, with 40% seen only once. The top ten constitute less than 55% of the sample.

The sequenced material came from peripheral blood. This receptor was taken from an adult man with Graves' ophthalmopathy. The V and J segments used are TRBV29-1 and TRBJ2-2, with TRBD2 identical over 7 junction bases. The CDR3 reads as follows: CSVDGGAGELFF. The nucleotide sequence is given as TGCAGCGTTGATGGGGGGGCCGGGGAGCTGTTTTTT.